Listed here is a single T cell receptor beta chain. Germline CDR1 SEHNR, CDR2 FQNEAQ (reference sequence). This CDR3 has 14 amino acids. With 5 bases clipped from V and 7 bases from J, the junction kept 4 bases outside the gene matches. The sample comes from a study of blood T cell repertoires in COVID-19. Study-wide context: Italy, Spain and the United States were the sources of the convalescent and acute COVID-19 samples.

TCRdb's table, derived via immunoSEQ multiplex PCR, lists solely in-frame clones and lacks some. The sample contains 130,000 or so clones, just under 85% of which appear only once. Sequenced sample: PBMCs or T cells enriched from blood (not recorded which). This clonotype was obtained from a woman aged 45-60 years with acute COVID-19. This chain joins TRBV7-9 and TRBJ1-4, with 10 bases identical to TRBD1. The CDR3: CASSPGQGTEKLFF. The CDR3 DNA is TGTGCCAGCAGCCCGGGACAGGGGACTGAAAAACTGTTTTTT.